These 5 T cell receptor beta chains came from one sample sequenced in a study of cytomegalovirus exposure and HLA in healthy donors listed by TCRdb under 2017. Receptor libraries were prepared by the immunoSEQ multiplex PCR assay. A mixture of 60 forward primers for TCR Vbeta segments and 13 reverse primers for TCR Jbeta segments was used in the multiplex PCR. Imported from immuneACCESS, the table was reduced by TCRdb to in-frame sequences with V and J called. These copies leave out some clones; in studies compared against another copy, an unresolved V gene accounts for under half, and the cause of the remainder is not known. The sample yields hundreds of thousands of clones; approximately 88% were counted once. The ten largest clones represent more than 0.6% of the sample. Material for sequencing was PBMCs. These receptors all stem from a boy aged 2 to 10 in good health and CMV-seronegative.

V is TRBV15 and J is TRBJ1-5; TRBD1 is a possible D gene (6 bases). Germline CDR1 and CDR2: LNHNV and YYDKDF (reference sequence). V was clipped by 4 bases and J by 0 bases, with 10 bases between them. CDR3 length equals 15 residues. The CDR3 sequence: CATSKGQNSNQPQHF. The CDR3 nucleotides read TGTGCCACCAGCAAAGGACAGAATAGCAATCAGCCCCAGCATTTT.

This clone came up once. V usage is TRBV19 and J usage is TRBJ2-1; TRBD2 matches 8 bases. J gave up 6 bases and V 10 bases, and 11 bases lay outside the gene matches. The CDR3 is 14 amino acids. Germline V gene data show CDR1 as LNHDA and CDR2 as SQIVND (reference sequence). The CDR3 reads CATSTSVTLNEQFF. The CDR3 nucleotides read TGTGCCACCTCGACTAGCGTTACCCTCAATGAGCAGTTCTTC.

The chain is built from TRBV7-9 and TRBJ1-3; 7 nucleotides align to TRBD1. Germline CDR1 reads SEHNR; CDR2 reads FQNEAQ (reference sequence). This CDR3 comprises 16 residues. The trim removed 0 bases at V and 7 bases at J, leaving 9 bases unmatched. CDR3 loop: CASSLAVTGESNTIYF. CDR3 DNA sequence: TGTGCCAGCAGCTTAGCCGTTACAGGGGAATCCAACACCATATATTTT.

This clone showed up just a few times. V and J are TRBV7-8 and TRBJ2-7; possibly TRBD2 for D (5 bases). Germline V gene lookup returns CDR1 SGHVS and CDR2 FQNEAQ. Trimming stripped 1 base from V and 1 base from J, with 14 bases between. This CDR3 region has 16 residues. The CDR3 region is CASSLGPAASSYEQYF. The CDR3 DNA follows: TGTGCCAGCAGCTTAGGTCCAGCGGCCAGTTCCTACGAGCAGTACTTC.

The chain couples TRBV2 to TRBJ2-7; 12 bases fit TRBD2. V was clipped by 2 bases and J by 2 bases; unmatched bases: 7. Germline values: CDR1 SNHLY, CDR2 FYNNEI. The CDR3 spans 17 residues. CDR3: CASSEWTSGAGTYEQYF. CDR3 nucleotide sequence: TGTGCCAGCAGTGAATGGACTAGCGGGGCCGGGACCTACGAGCAGTACTTC.